This T cell receptor (beta chain) was identified in a study of regulatory T cells in long-lasting Graves disease. Study-level points and caveats: TRBV28, TRBJ1-2 and TRBJ2-5 emerged as the favored segments in persistent disease. Persistent cases of Graves' showed reduced TCR diversity relative to newly diagnosed patients. The number of shared public clonotypes was higher in persistent patients (approximately 2,500) than new patients (around 960).

Arm-PCR of CDR3 regions and iRepertoire HTBI primers were the basis on which TCR beta libraries were built. In TCRdb, the multiplex PCR reads were re-called with MiXCR into one record per CDR3 protein. Of about 220,000 distinct CDR3 sequences detected, about 19% appear once; the ten largest clones hold roughly 10%. Noted time point: newly diagnosed GD, antithyroid drugs for less than 3 months. Extracted RNA from PBMCs served as the source of the TCR library. The germline V gene encodes CDR1 MDHEN and CDR2 SYDVKM. Trimming stripped 7 bases from V and 7 bases from J, with 10 bases between. There are 11 residues in the CDR3. This clonotype was counted at least ten times. What it binds is not known. Another study also made use of these data, one on T cells in Graves' hyperthyroidism and ophthalmopathy. That work contributes: The study left out patients who had uncontrolled infection, other autoimmune disease, pregnancy or lactation.

The rearrangement uses TRBV28 and TRBJ1-1, with D tentatively TRBD1 (5 bases). The source of this sequence is a woman younger than 45 with Graves disease. Material: peripheral blood mononuclear cells (PBMCs), obtained at new diagnosis, from a patient treated with antithyroid drugs. CDR3 residues: CASKWGNEAFF. DNA of the CDR3: TGTGCCAGCAAATGGGGGAATGAAGCTTTCTTT.